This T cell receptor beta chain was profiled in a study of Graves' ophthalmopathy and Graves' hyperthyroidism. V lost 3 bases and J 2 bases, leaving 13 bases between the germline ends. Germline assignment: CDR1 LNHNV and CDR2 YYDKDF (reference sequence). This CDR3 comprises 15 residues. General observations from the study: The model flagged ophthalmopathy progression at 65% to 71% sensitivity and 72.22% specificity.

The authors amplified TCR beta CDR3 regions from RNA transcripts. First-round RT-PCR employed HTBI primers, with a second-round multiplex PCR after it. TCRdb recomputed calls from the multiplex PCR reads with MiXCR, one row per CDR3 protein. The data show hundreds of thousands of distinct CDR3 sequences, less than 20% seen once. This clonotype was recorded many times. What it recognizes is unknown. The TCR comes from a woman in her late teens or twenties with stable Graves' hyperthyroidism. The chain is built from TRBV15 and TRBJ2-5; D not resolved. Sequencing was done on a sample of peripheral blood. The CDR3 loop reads CATSRMTGRQETQYF. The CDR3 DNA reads TGTGCCACCAGCAGGATGACTGGCAGGCAAGAGACCCAGTACTTC. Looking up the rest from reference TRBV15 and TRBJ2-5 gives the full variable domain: DAMVIQNPRYQVTQFGKPVTLSCSQTLNHNVMYWYQQKSSQAPKLLFHYYDKDFNNEADTPDNFQSRRPNTSFCFLDIRSPGLGDTAMYLCATSRMTGRQETQYFGPGTRLLVL.